This entry is about one T cell receptor beta chain. The sample is drawn from a study of OX40 agonist ivuxolimab in advanced cancers. Produced via immunoSEQ multiplex PCR; TCRdb's table is partial and in-frame only. The table records around 80,000 clones, about 88% of them present only once. Material: CD4+ or CD8+ T cells sorted from blood, obtained in a trial of the OX40 agonist ivuxolimab. This sequence originates from an adult with an advanced solid tumor such as melanoma, head and neck, liver or kidney cancer.

CDR3 amino acids: CASSPGGQAYYEQYF. The CDR3 DNA reads as TGTGCCAGCTCACCAGGAGGGCAGGCTTACTACGAGCAGTACTTC. The rearrangement uses TRBV18 and TRBJ2-7, with D maybe TRBD2 (6 bases). The CDR3 runs to 15 residues. The V end lost 2 bases, the J end lost 3 bases, and 14 bases lay between the germline ends. Germline CDR1 and CDR2: KGHSH and LQKENI. Looking up the rest from reference TRBV18 and TRBJ2-7 gives the full variable domain: NAGVMQNPRHLVRRRGQEARLRCSPMKGHSHVYWYRQLPEEGLKFMVYLQKENIIDESGMPKERFSAEFPKEGPSILRIQQVVRGDSAAYFCASSPGGQAYYEQYFGPGTRLTVT.